This T cell receptor beta chain originates from a study of blood T cell repertoires in COVID-19. Study in general: PBMCs, B-cell-depleted T cells, or T cells provided the cDNA or gDNA that made up the material.

Sequenced by immunoSEQ multiplex PCR; TCRdb stores in-frame clones only, minus some. The profile shows around 160,000 clones, around four fifths of them singletons. The V gene's germline CDR1 is MDHEN and CDR2 SYDVKM. There are 14 residues in the CDR3. V shed 6 bases, J shed 5 bases, and the junction held 5 bases outside the gene matches. The V call is TRBV28, the J call TRBJ2-5, with 11 bases matching TRBD2. The sample was peripheral blood. The sequence came from a woman in her forties with active or convalescent COVID-19. CDR3 loop: CASRTSGVGETQYF. The CDR3 DNA is TGTGCCAGCAGGACTAGCGGGGTCGGTGAGACCCAGTACTTC.